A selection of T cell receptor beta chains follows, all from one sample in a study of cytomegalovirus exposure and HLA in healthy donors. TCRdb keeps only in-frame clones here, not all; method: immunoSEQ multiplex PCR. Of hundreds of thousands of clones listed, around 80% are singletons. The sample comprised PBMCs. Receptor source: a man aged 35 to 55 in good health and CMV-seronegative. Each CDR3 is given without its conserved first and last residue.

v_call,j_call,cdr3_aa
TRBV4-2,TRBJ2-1,ASSQGTSGGSYNEQF
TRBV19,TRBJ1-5,ASSRTAGSNQPQH
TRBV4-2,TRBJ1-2,ASSQDRGNYGYT
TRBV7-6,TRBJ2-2,ASTRQGSGTGELF
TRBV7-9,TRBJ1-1,ASSFGGEQGRGDTEAF
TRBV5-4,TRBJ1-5,ASSLGGDQPQH
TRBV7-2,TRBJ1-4,ASSQGGQGEKLF
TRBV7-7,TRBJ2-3,ASSLGYRAGDTQY
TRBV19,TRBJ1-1,ASSIYPQGPTEAF
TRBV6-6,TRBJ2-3,ASRGRGTDTQY
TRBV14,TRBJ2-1,ASSPGLAYNEQF
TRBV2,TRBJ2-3,ASSGFSGILGTDTQY
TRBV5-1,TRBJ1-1,ASSSGTIMNTEAF
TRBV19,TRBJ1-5,ASSSTKGGSNQPQH
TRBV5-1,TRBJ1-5,ASSPRETGGYQPQH
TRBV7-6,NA,ASRPGIDSYEQY
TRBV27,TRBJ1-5,ASSLSAVNQPQH
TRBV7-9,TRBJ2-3,ASSLEAGFTDTQY
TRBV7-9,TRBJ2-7,ASSPTSVLVYEQY
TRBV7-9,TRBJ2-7,ASSLGGDSYEQY
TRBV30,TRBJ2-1,AWTMDSGSYNEQF
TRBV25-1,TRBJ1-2,ASSAGIYGYT
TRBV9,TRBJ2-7,ASSASSGVSYEQY
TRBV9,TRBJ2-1,ASSVGGSGANEQF
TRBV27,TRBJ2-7,ASSTRDSSTYEQY
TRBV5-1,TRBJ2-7,ASSLASGTTYEQY
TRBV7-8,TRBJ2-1,ASSFWTSGSYNEQF
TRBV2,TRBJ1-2,ASMEVLYGYT
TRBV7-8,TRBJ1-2,ASSLDSRNGYT
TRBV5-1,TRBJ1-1,ASSLEQTGTEAF
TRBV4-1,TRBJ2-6,ASSQDSRGTGGAGANVLT
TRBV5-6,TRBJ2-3,ASSRSGGARY
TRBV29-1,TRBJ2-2,SVNKNTGELF
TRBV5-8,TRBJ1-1,ASSLKQENTEAF
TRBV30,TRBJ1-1,AWRKGTGGQGVEAF
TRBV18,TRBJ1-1,ASSLLGQNTEAF
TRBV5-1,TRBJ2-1,ASSLEASGIGDEQF
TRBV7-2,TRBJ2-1,ASSPGGYEQF
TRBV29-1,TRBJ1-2,SSTTADYYGYT
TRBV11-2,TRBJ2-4,ASSSQQGTSGNKNIQY
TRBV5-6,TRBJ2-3,ASSEHASDSTDTQY
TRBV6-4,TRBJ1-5,ASSRDFGQPQH
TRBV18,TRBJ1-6,ASSPPTGNSPLH
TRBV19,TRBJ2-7,VSSIAPRVYEQY
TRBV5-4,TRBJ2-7,ASSSTGFSYEQY
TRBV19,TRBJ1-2,ASKEGASNYGYT
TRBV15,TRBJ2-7,ATSRDSGTGGEQY
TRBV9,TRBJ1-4,ASSVGAGGVLGATNEKLF
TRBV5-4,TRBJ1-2,ASSLGTDYGYT
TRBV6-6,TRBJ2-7,ASSITGPGVGEQY
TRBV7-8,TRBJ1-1,ASSPGHLNTEAF
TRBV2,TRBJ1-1,ASSRQGKNTEAF